One T cell receptor (beta chain) is described in this entry. Its antigen is not known. The data were obtained in a study of T cell responses to AZD1222 COVID-19 vaccine. Data came from immunoSEQ multiplex PCR; TCRdb stores just in-frame clones and leaves some out. The sample has about 130,000 clones; around 90% are singletons. Germline V CDR1 and CDR2: LGHDT, YNNKEL (reference sequence). The CDR3 runs 15 residues. V was shortened by 3 bases and J by 6 bases, with 16 bases between the two germline ends. General study points: Spike regions recognized by vaccine-associated CD4 TCRs spanned the protein, led by 160-218 and 743-854. When two AZD1222 doses had been given, Spike-specific TCR breadth and depth rose. White British donors predominated, females outnumbered males, and clonal diversity was possibly underestimated. Of spike-specific TCRs, nearly half reportedly target regions left unmutated in variants.

The V and J genes are TRBV3-1 (or the pseudogene TRBV3-2) and TRBJ2-3; D is unresolved. The specimen comprised peripheral blood, sampled 28 days after the second AZD1222 dose. This clonotype was obtained from an adult who received the AZD1222 COVID-19 vaccine. The CDR3 nucleotides are TGTGCCAGCAGCCAGGGCCCTTCCAGTGGGGATACGCAGTATTTT. Amino acids: CASSQGPSSGDTQYF.